Each of the 21 T cell receptor beta chains below was sequenced from the same sample in a study of blood T cell repertoires in COVID-19 (TCRdb year 2020). The library was generated by the immunoSEQ multiplex PCR assay. TCRdb holds this immuneACCESS table with in-frame rearrangements only. Some clones are missing; in checked studies, unresolved V genes explain under half, and the rest has no known cause. A total of roughly 85,000 clones appear in this sample, just over 85% of them only once. About 26% of the sample is in the top ten clones. Sequenced: peripheral blood. All receptors come from a man aged 50 to 60 with active or convalescent COVID-19.

The gene calls are TRBV6-6 and TRBJ2-7; D is uncertain. Trimming shortened V by 0 bases and J by 3 bases, and 12 bases separated the two germline ends. This CDR3 has 15 amino acids. Per germline, CDR1 MNHNY and CDR2 SVGAGI (reference sequence). The CDR3 here is CASSYSSGSGYEQYF. CDR3 sequence (DNA): TGTGCCAGCAGTTACTCTTCCGGGTCCGGCTACGAGCAGTACTTC.

This chain joins TRBV10-3 and TRBJ2-2; 11 positions agree with TRBD2. The V segment lost 6 bases and the J segment 6 bases; nucleotides outside the gene matches: 9. Per the germline V gene, CDR1 is ENHRY and CDR2 is SYGVKD. This CDR3 region has 16 residues. CDR3 region: CAISYSGRGPSGELFF. CDR3 DNA: TGTGCCATCAGCTATAGCGGGAGGGGGCCTTCCGGGGAGCTGTTTTTT.

V is TRBV30 and J is TRBJ2-3, with a weak D call TRBD2 (6 bases). V lost 4 bases to trimming and J lost 2 bases, with 10 bases between them. The CDR3 sequence is 13 residues long. The germline V gene has CDR1 GTSNPN and CDR2 SVGIG (reference sequence). This CDR3 reads CAWTGLPTDTQYF. CDR3 bases: TGTGCCTGGACGGGACTCCCCACAGATACGCAGTATTTT.

The chain combines TRBV19 with TRBJ2-2, with D possibly TRBD2 on 6 matching bases. Trimming stripped 7 bases from V and 3 bases from J, with 21 bases between. CDR3 length: 17 amino acids. Germline-derived CDR1 and CDR2 are LNHDA and SQIVND (reference sequence). In nucleotides, the CDR3 is TGTGCCAGTATGGCTGCCCGCGGGACTTCATACACCGGGGAGCTGTTTTTT. Its protein is CASMAARGTSYTGELFF.

The genes are TRBV19 and TRBJ1-5; 9 bases are shared with TRBD1. The CDR3 loop spans 18 amino acids. The trim removed 2 bases at V and 0 bases at J, leaving 8 bases unmatched. CDR1 and CDR2 (germline): LNHDA, SQIVND (reference sequence). The CDR3 bases are TGTGCCAGTAGTATAAGAACAGGGGGCGGATATAGCAATCAGCCCCAGCATTTT. Its translation: CASSIRTGGGYSNQPQHF.

This clone appeared once. The chain combines TRBV6-2 or TRBV6-3 with TRBJ2-4; TRBD1 might be the D (5 bases). Looked up from germline, CDR1 is MNHEY and CDR2 is SVGEGT. V shed 1 base and J shed 3 bases, with 13 bases lying between them. The CDR3 has 16 residues. This CDR3 is CASSYWSGSGKNIQYF. CDR3 nucleotide sequence: TGTGCCAGCAGTTACTGGTCAGGGTCCGGCAAAAACATTCAGTACTTC.

A few counts support this clone. The rearrangement uses TRBV29-1 and TRBJ2-7; D is unclear. V was shortened by 4 bases and J by 3 bases, with 10 bases between the two germline ends. Germline V gene sequence: CDR1 SQVTM, CDR2 ANQGSEA. CDR3 length equals 12 residues. CDR3 nucleotide sequence: TGCAGCGTTGGACTGAGTGTCTACGAGCAGTACTTC. This sequence encodes CSVGLSVYEQYF.

The chain is built from TRBV12-3 or TRBV12-4 and TRBJ2-1; D is ambiguous. Trimming took 7 bases from V and 6 from J, leaving 13 bases between them. This CDR3 is 13 amino acids long. CDR3 nucleotide sequence: TGTGCCAGCATCCAACAAATTGGCAATGAGCAGTTCTTC. It codes for CASIQQIGNEQFF.

The gene calls are TRBV19 and TRBJ1-5; D is perhaps TRBD1 (5 bases). This CDR3 has 17 amino acids. The germline V gene encodes CDR1 LNHDA and CDR2 SQIVND (reference sequence). Trimming took off 4 bases at V and 0 bases at J, with 16 bases between the two ends. CDR3 nucleotide sequence: TGTGCCAGTAGTACTCCGTCCGGGACTCATAGCAATCAGCCCCAGCATTTT. It yields the protein CASSTPSGTHSNQPQHF.

This clone was detected only a few times. This chain joins TRBV11-2 and TRBJ1-3; D is undetermined. The ends were cut back, 5 bases at V and 4 bases at J, with 6 bases in the middle. There are 12 residues in the CDR3. CDR1 SGHAT and CDR2 FQNNGV come from the germline V gene. The CDR3, as DNA: TGTGCCAGCAGCGAACAGGGAAACACCATATATTTT. Translating gives CASSEQGNTIYF.

This clone was seen more than once but under ten times. The V gene is TRBV6-2 or TRBV6-3, the J gene TRBJ1-5; a weak D match, TRBD1 (5 bases). Germline V lookup: CDR1 MNHEY, CDR2 SVGEGT. The CDR3 extends over 14 amino acids. Trimming shortened V by 4 bases and J by 3 bases, and 10 bases separated the two germline ends. This CDR3 is CASSSQGSNQPQHF. The CDR3 DNA reads as TGTGCCAGCAGTTCTCAGGGCTCCAATCAGCCCCAGCATTTT.

This clone appeared a few times. The chain has TRBV5-1 and TRBJ2-1, with 10 nucleotides matching TRBD2. Trimming cost V 0 bases and J 7 bases; bases outside gene matches: 1. The CDR3 sequence is 14 residues long. The V gene's germline CDR1 is SGHRS and CDR2 YFSETQ. CDR3: CASSLATSGNEQFF. Here the CDR3 DNA reads TGCGCCAGCAGCTTGGCGACTAGCGGGAATGAGCAGTTCTTC. The whole variable domain, remainder taken from reference TRBV5-1 and TRBJ2-1, is KAGVTQTPRYLIKTRGQQVTLSCSPISGHRSVSWYQQTPGQGLQFLFEYFSETQRNKGNFPGRFSGRQFSNSRSEMNVSTLELGDSALYLCASSLATSGNEQFFGPGTRLTVL.

The V gene is TRBV19, the J gene TRBJ1-5; the match to TRBD1 covers 11 bases. The germline gives CDR1 LNHDA, CDR2 SQIVND (reference sequence). Trimming removed 3 bases from V and 9 bases from J; junction bases left unmatched: 10. The CDR3 extends over 16 amino acids. The CDR3 nucleotides are TGTGCCAGTAGTATGGGGACAGGGGGACCCTCTGGGCCCCAGCATTTT. Its protein is CASSMGTGGPSGPQHF.

This chain uses TRBV29-1 with TRBJ2-1; D possibly corresponds to TRBD1 (5 bases). The CDR3 length is 14 residues. V was cut by 2 bases and J by 0 bases, with 8 bases left in between. The germline CDR1 and CDR2 sequences are SQVTM and ANQGSEA. The CDR3 DNA follows: TGCAGCGTTGAAAGGGGCAGCTCCTACAATGAGCAGTTCTTC. Protein: CSVERGSSYNEQFF.

This sequence joins TRBV5-1 and TRBJ1-4; D is perhaps TRBD1 (5 bases). V shed 6 bases and J shed 8 bases, with 20 bases lying between them. The CDR3 runs to 15 residues. Germline assignment: CDR1 SGHRS and CDR2 YFSETQ. CDR3 residues: CASKVEQGDREKLFF. The CDR3 DNA reads as TGCGCCAGCAAAGTTGAACAAGGGGATCGGGAAAAACTGTTTTTT.

The chain has TRBV28 and TRBJ1-2, with D unresolved. Germline CDR1 and CDR2: MDHEN and SYDVKM. There are 15 residues in the CDR3. V was clipped by 5 bases and J by 7 bases, with 20 bases between them. CDR3 nucleotides: TGTGCCAGCAGTGCCGGTACGGCAGCGGTTTCTGGCTACACCTTC. Amino acid sequence: CASSAGTAAVSGYTF.

The sample holds one count of this clone. Written as DNA, the CDR3 is TGCGCCAGCAGCCTTGGACTAGCGGGGGAGACAGATACGCAGTATTTT. Its protein is CASSLGLAGETDTQYF. The chain has TRBV4-3 and TRBJ2-3; TRBD2 matches 13 bases. CDR3 length: 16 amino acids. The trim removed 4 bases at V and 3 bases at J, leaving 4 bases unmatched. Germline lookup yields CDR1 LGHNA and CDR2 YSLEER.

The V and J genes are TRBV6-5 and TRBJ2-5; 10 bases are shared with TRBD1. Germline CDR1 MNHEY, CDR2 SVGAGI. The CDR3 sequence is 14 residues long. The junction had 7 bases not matched to a gene; V was cut back by 7 bases and J by 5 bases. This chain's CDR3 is CASTQDRGFETQYF. In DNA form, the CDR3 reads TGTGCCAGCACTCAGGACAGGGGGTTTGAGACCCAGTACTTC.

The gene calls are TRBV7-2 and TRBJ2-2; D possibly corresponds to TRBD1 (5 bases). This CDR3 has 14 residues. CDR1 SGHTA and CDR2 FQGNSA come from the germline V gene. The germline V and J ends were trimmed by 5 bases and 7 bases, with 14 bases remaining between them. CDR3 sequence: CASSRGQARGELFF. The DNA of the CDR3 is TGTGCCAGCAGCCGCGGACAAGCCCGCGGGGAGCTGTTTTTT.

In its sample, this clone was seen a few times. The chain carries TRBV6-1 and TRBJ2-2, with D possibly TRBD1 on 5 matching bases. CDR1 MNHNS and CDR2 SASEGT come from the germline V gene. The V end was cut by 2 bases, the J end by 0 bases, with 10 bases between. This CDR3 comprises 16 residues. The CDR3 is CASSERWGSNTGELFF. The CDR3 region has the DNA TGTGCCAGCAGTGAACGGTGGGGCTCGAACACCGGGGAGCTGTTTTTT.

The V and J genes are TRBV7-8 and TRBJ2-2, with 14 bases that match TRBD2. The V and J ends lost 1 base and 6 bases, in that order; junction bases with no gene match: 4. CDR1 is SGHVS and CDR2 is FQNEAQ in the germline V gene. This CDR3 comprises 17 residues. The CDR3, as DNA: TGTGCCAGCAGCTTAGGTCTGACTAGCGGGAGGGCCGGGGAGCTGTTTTTT. This gives the protein CASSLGLTSGRAGELFF. Using reference TRBV7-8 and TRBJ2-2 for the parts outside the CDR3, the full variable domain is GAGVSQSPRYKVAKRGQDVALRCDPISGHVSLFWYQQALGQGPEFLTYFQNEAQLDKSGLPSDRFFAERPEGSVSTLKIQRTQQEDSAVYLCASSLGLTSGRAGELFFGEGSRLTVL.